Included here is one T cell receptor beta chain sequence, with context. The sample originates from a study of cytomegalovirus exposure and HLA in healthy donors. Both 60 Vbeta primers and 13 Jbeta primers went into the PCR. The method was immunoSEQ multiplex PCR; TCRdb's version includes in-frame clones alone and lacks a portion of them. This table has 160,000 or so clones, about two thirds appearing once. J was trimmed by 3 bases and V by 4 bases; bases with no gene match: 8. The germline V gene encodes CDR1 SGHNT and CDR2 YENEEA. This CDR3 region has 15 residues. This sequence joins TRBV11-3 and TRBJ2-7, with 8 bases fitting TRBD1. The TCR sequence derives from a woman between 25 and 40 years old in good health and CMV-seronegative. The specimen sequenced was PBMCs. The DNA for the CDR3 is TGTGCCAGCAGCTCCCCTTCGACAGGGGTCTACGAGCAGTACTTC. Translating it yields CASSSPSTGVYEQYF.